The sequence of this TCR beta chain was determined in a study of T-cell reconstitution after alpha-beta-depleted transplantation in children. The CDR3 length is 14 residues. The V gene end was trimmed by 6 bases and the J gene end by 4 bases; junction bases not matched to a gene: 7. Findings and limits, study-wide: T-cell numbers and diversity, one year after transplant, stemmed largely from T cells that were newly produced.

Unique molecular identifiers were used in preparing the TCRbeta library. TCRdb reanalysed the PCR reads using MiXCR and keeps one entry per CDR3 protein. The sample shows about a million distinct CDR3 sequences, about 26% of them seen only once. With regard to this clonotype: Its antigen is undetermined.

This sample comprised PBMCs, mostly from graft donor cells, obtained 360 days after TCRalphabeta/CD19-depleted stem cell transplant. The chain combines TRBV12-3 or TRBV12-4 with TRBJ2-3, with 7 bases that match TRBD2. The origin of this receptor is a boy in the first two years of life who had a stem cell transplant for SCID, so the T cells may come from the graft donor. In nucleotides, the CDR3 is TGTGCCAGCAGGTCCCTTGGGGGGGCAGATACGCAGTATTTT. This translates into CASRSLGGADTQYF.